This TCR beta chain was observed in a study of molecular identifiers for immune sequencing clone quantification. MiXCR, applied by TCRdb to the PCR reads, yields one record per CDR3 protein. Here the sample spans hundreds of thousands of distinct CDR3 sequences, over 25% being singletons. Overall study findings and caveats: Jurkat TCR RNA spiked in from one cell reportedly remained identifiable amid roughly 940,000 naive cells. The study found clones above 20 RNA copies held over 98% of effector molecules and under 1% in naive cells.

Trimming removed 4 bases from V and 3 bases from J, with 10 bases in between. Germline loops: CDR1 DFQATT, CDR2 SNEGSKA (reference sequence). The CDR3 loop spans 12 amino acids. This clonotype was seen only a few times. The antigen remains undetermined. When naive CD8 T cells were sorted, they were gated as CD8+CD4-CCR7+CD45RA+. This TCR derives from a human donor in good health. Some libraries in this study had Jurkat cell RNA spiked in. Sequences were obtained from naive CD8+ T cells from blood, with Jurkat cell RNA spiked in. Documented subset: FACS-sorted CD8+CD4-CCR7+CD45RA+ naive T cells. V gene TRBV20-1 combines with J gene TRBJ2-7, with D perhaps TRBD1 (6 bases). This chain's CDR3 is CSATTRGYEQYF. The CDR3, as DNA: TGCAGTGCTACTACCAGGGGCTACGAGCAGTACTTC.